This T cell receptor (beta chain) was profiled in a study of shared clonotypes between healthy human individuals. Study context: The plates for each donor numbered three CD4 naive, three CD4 memory, two CD8 naive and one CD8 memory. Study-wide findings and caveats: Exclusively blood specimens were collected; tissue repertoires likely differ.

Profiled with immunoSEQ multiplex PCR; TCRdb holds only in-frame clones, not every one. Of around 2.5 million clones listed, roughly 93% are singletons. This clone was picked up one time. The antigen remains undetermined. This CDR3 is built from 17 residues. The J segment lost 0 bases and the V segment lost 0 bases, leaving 4 bases of the junction unmatched. CDR1 is SGHNT, CDR2 YYREEE, per germline (reference sequence). Participating donors were healthy, HIV-negative adults free of recent acute infections or vaccinations. The clonotype comes from a man in his late teens or twenties in good health. Some clones in this sample may be carry-over from other donors' samples. Input material: naive CD4+ T cells from PBMCs. Documented subset: CD45RA+ positively selected. This chain links TRBV5-4 with TRBJ2-2, with TRBD2 matching 8 bases. The CDR3 DNA reads as TGTGCCAGCAGCTTGGTGGTAGCGGGACCGAACACCGGGGAGCTGTTTTTT. Amino acid sequence: CASSLVVAGPNTGELFF.